This T cell receptor beta chain stems from a study of cytomegalovirus exposure and HLA in healthy donors. Primers included in the PCR were 60 Vbeta and 13 Jbeta primers. Only in-frame clones appear in the TCRdb table, and some are missing; sequencing was by immunoSEQ multiplex PCR. The sample lists fewer than 250,000 clones, approximately 88% occurring once. The sample consisted of PBMCs. The source is a boy aged 2-15 years in good health and CMV-seronegative.

The CDR3 DNA follows: TGTGCCAGCAGTGAAGCGCTTCTAGCGGGAGGGTGGAATGAGCAGTTCTTC. Encoded protein: CASSEALLAGGWNEQFF. This chain uses TRBV6-1 with TRBJ2-1; 12 nucleotides match TRBD2. Germline-derived CDR1 and CDR2 are MNHNS and SASEGT. J lost 7 bases, V lost 0 bases, and 7 bases had no gene match. The CDR3 runs 17 residues.